This entry lists 6 T cell receptor delta chains sequenced from one sample in a study of Vδ1+ human thymocytes. No antigen is known for these receptors. Extracted RNA was reverse transcribed into cDNA. Pooled V-gene forward primers with one constant-region reverse primer generated the CDR3 amplicons by multiplex PCR. TCRdb re-called clones from the multiplex PCR reads via CATT. The repertoire holds about 75,000 delta-chain clones, with approximately 30% as singletons. General study points: Thymic TRG and TRD repertoires appeared highly polyclonal.

Source material: Vdelta1+ gamma-delta thymocytes from the thymus. Regarding subset: FACS-sorted CD3+ TCRalphabeta- TCRVdelta1+ TCRVdelta2- thymocytes. The receptors shown here come from a boy under three years old who had congenital heart surgery.

V is TRDV1 and J is TRDJ1; D is unresolved. This CDR3 spans 16 amino acids. Germline CDR1 TSWWSYY, CDR2 QGS. Trimming removed 2 bases from V and 5 bases from J, with 18 bases in between. The chain's CDR3 is CALGESSFRRRDKLIF. CDR3 DNA: TGTGCTCTTGGGGAATCCTCGTTCCGTCGTAGGGATAAACTCATCTTT.

This clone was counted a few times. The rearrangement joins TRDV1 to TRDJ1; TRDD3 aligns across 8 bases. This CDR3 spans 17 amino acids. With V trimmed by 5 bases and J by 8 bases, 19 bases remained unmatched. The germline V gene encodes CDR1 TSWWSYY and CDR2 QGS. The CDR3 DNA follows: TGTGCTCTTGGGCTGGTTCCCATACTGGGGGTTAGCGCAAAACTCATCTTT. Translating it yields CALGLVPILGVSAKLIF.

In regard to this clone: A junction end diverges from the germline sequence, so it may reflect a read error. The chain joins TRDV1 to TRDJ1, with TRDD3 as a possible D gene (5 bases). There are 26 residues in the CDR3. The V gene's germline CDR1 is TSWWSYY and CDR2 QGS. The DNA of the CDR3 is TGTGCTCTTGGGGAACTATCTCGGTCGCAACCCCACTTCAGGGGGCCCCGGGGCACTTACACTGATAAACTCATCTTT. Translating gives CALGELSRSQPHFRGPRGTYTDKLIF.

To note about this clone: The germline gene is not matched at one end of the junction; a read error may be the cause. This chain connects TRDV1 to TRDJ1; D may be TRDD3 (5 bases). CDR1 TSWWSYY and CDR2 QGS come from the germline V gene. The CDR3 is 15 residues long. CDR3 sequence: CAPGLRGVNTDKLIF. The CDR3 coding sequence is TGTGCTCCTGGGCTCCGTGGGGTTAACACCGATAAACTCATCTTT.

J is TRDJ1 and V is TRDV1; 10 bases fit TRDD3. CDR3 length: 20 amino acids. J gave up 0 bases and V 6 bases, and 19 bases lay outside the gene matches. Germline V lookup: CDR1 TSWWSYY, CDR2 QGS. CDR3 DNA: TGTGCTCTTGGAAGACTCCCCGTACTGGGGGATCGCCCGTACACCGATAAACTCATCTTT. Translation gives CALGRLPVLGDRPYTDKLIF.

V usage is TRDV1 and J usage is TRDJ1, with D tentatively TRDD2 (5 bases). V dropped 2 bases and J dropped 0 bases, with 19 bases sitting between them. Germline V gene lookup returns CDR1 TSWWSYY and CDR2 QGS. The CDR3 loop spans 18 amino acids. CDR3: CALGEALPGEPYTDKLIF. CDR3 nucleotides: TGTGCTCTTGGGGAAGCACTTCCCGGTGAGCCTTACACCGATAAACTCATCTTT.